A selection of T cell receptor beta chains follows, all from one sample in a study of T cells in Graves' hyperthyroidism and ophthalmopathy. TCRdb fed the multiplex PCR reads into MiXCR, producing one record per CDR3 protein. The repertoire holds approximately 380,000 distinct CDR3 sequences, with approximately 18% as singletons. Sequencing used blood. The receptors stem from a man between 18 and 35 years old with Graves' ophthalmopathy. CDR3s include the opening cysteine and the closing phenylalanine or tryptophan. The order of the fields is J gene, V gene, clone size, D gene, CDR3 protein, CDR3 DNA. A D gene is named only where the DNA matches it firmly. Some rows have no size entry. The others give once, few or many, or a class for an expanded clone.

j_gene: TRBJ2-3
v_gene: TRBV5-1
abundance: -
d_gene: TRBD2
CDR3aa: CASWTSGGADTQYF
CDR3nt: TGCGCCAGCTGGACTAGCGGGGGTGCAGATACGCAGTATTTT

j_gene: TRBJ2-1
v_gene: TRBV11-3
abundance: -
d_gene: TRBD1
CDR3aa: CASSLTGQAPYNEQFF
CDR3nt: TGTGCCAGCAGCCTAACGGGACAGGCCCCCTACAATGAGCAGTTCTTC

j_gene: TRBJ2-5
v_gene: TRBV2
abundance: many
d_gene: -
CDR3aa: CASSKQAALETQYF
CDR3nt: TGTGCCAGCAGTAAACAGGCAGCATTGGAGACCCAGTACTTC

j_gene: TRBJ1-2
v_gene: TRBV27
abundance: -
d_gene: -
CDR3aa: CASSLYPETYGYTF
CDR3nt: TGTGCCAGCAGTTTATATCCGGAAACCTATGGCTACACCTTC

j_gene: TRBJ2-3
v_gene: TRBV28
abundance: few
d_gene: -
CDR3aa: CASSLYRGGTTDTQYF
CDR3nt: TGTGCCAGCAGTTTATATCGAGGGGGGACCACAGATACGCAGTATTTT

j_gene: TRBJ1-4
v_gene: TRBV20-1
abundance: few
d_gene: -
CDR3aa: CSARWRGEKLFF
CDR3nt: TGCAGTGCTAGGTGGCGGGGGGAAAAACTGTTTTTT

j_gene: TRBJ1-1
v_gene: TRBV7-9
abundance: -
d_gene: -
CDR3aa: CASSLLGESTETFF
CDR3nt: TGTGCCAGCAGCTTACTGGGTGAAAGCACTGAAACTTTCTTT

j_gene: TRBJ1-4
v_gene: TRBV7-9
abundance: few
d_gene: -
CDR3aa: CASSADRTTNEKLFF
CDR3nt: TGTGCCAGCAGCGCAGACAGGACAACTAATGAAAAACTGTTTTTT

j_gene: TRBJ1-2
v_gene: TRBV4-1
abundance: -
d_gene: -
CDR3aa: CASSQPGRYGYTF
CDR3nt: TGCGCCAGCAGCCAACCGGGGCGCTATGGCTACACCTTC

j_gene: TRBJ2-1
v_gene: TRBV7-3
abundance: many
d_gene: TRBD2
CDR3aa: CASSSRPPLAGGMDEQFF
CDR3nt: TGTGCCAGCAGCTCCCGGCCCCCTTTAGCGGGGGGCATGGATGAGCAGTTCTTC

j_gene: TRBJ2-2
v_gene: TRBV7-6
abundance: many
d_gene: -
CDR3aa: CASSSTGFDTGELFF
CDR3nt: TGTGCCAGCAGCTCCACAGGGTTCGACACCGGGGAGCTGTTTTTT

j_gene: TRBJ1-2
v_gene: TRBV18
abundance: many
d_gene: -
CDR3aa: CASSPVDTHYGYTF
CDR3nt: TGTGCCAGCTCACCTGTGGACACCCACTATGGCTACACCTTC

j_gene: TRBJ1-2
v_gene: TRBV6-1
abundance: -
d_gene: -
CDR3aa: CASSINPERTNYGYTF
CDR3nt: TGTGCCAGCAGCATAAATCCGGAACGGACAAACTATGGCTACACCTTC

j_gene: TRBJ2-1
v_gene: TRBV5-6
abundance: -
d_gene: -
CDR3aa: CASSSVTANEQFF
CDR3nt: TGTGCCAGCAGCTCCGTCACAGCGAATGAGCAGTTCTTC

j_gene: TRBJ1-2
v_gene: TRBV20-1
abundance: many
d_gene: TRBD1
CDR3aa: CSARGGGGEPYGYTF
CDR3nt: TGCAGTGCTAGAGGGGGAGGGGGCGAGCCCTATGGCTACACCTTC

j_gene: TRBJ1-5
v_gene: TRBV20-1
abundance: -
d_gene: -
CDR3aa: CSARDRPGHASNQPQHF
CDR3nt: TGCAGTGCTAGAGACCGACCGGGACACGCAAGCAATCAGCCCCAGCATTTT

j_gene: TRBJ2-5
v_gene: TRBV9
abundance: many
d_gene: TRBD2
CDR3aa: CASTLAGGMRETQYF
CDR3nt: TGTGCCAGTACCCTAGCGGGGGGGATGAGAGAGACCCAGTACTTC

j_gene: TRBJ2-7
v_gene: TRBV6-5
abundance: -
d_gene: -
CDR3aa: CASSYRRETYEQYF
CDR3nt: TGTGCCAGCAGTTACCGCAGAGAAACCTACGAGCAGTACTTC

j_gene: TRBJ2-2
v_gene: TRBV7-9
abundance: -
d_gene: -
CDR3aa: CASTRDLNTGELFF
CDR3nt: TGTGCCAGCACACGGGACCTAAACACCGGGGAGCTGTTTTTT

j_gene: TRBJ2-2
v_gene: TRBV9
abundance: few
d_gene: TRBD2
CDR3aa: CASSSRSGRNTGELFF
CDR3nt: TGTGCCAGCAGCTCGAGAAGCGGGAGAAACACCGGGGAGCTGTTTTTT

j_gene: TRBJ2-5
v_gene: TRBV2
abundance: once
d_gene: TRBD2
CDR3aa: CASSEDVSSGRYGETQYF
CDR3nt: TGTGCCAGCAGTGAAGATGTTTCTAGCGGGAGATACGGAGAGACCCAGTACTTC

j_gene: TRBJ1-4
v_gene: TRBV15
abundance: many
d_gene: -
CDR3aa: CATSRDLLGEKLFF
CDR3nt: TGTGCCACCAGCAGAGATCTGCTTGGGGAAAAACTGTTTTTT

j_gene: TRBJ2-7
v_gene: TRBV29-1
abundance: -
d_gene: TRBD2
CDR3aa: CSVSSGAKEQYF
CDR3nt: TGCAGCGTTTCTAGCGGGGCTAAAGAGCAGTACTTC

j_gene: TRBJ2-2
v_gene: TRBV5-1
abundance: many
d_gene: -
CDR3aa: CASSWTVLRDTGELFF
CDR3nt: TGCGCCAGCAGCTGGACAGTCCTAAGGGACACCGGGGAGCTGTTTTTT

j_gene: TRBJ1-1
v_gene: TRBV7-2
abundance: few
d_gene: -
CDR3aa: CASSRPSGAAGTEAFF
CDR3nt: TGTGCCAGCAGCCGCCCCAGCGGGGCGGCTGGCACTGAAGCTTTCTTT

j_gene: TRBJ2-1
v_gene: TRBV5-6
abundance: -
d_gene: -
CDR3aa: CASSKDSSRQFF
CDR3nt: TGTGCCAGCAGCAAGGACAGTTCCAGGCAGTTCTTC

j_gene: TRBJ1-5
v_gene: TRBV12-3/TRBV12-4
abundance: many
d_gene: -
CDR3aa: CASSWGDSNQPQHF
CDR3nt: TGTGCCAGCAGTTGGGGGGATAGCAATCAGCCCCAGCATTTT

j_gene: TRBJ2-3
v_gene: TRBV20-1
abundance: many
d_gene: -
CDR3aa: CSAEYQPTDTQYF
CDR3nt: TGCAGTGCTGAGTACCAACCGACCGATACGCAGTATTTT

j_gene: TRBJ1-2
v_gene: TRBV28
abundance: few
d_gene: -
CDR3aa: CASSSDPGLRVYGYTF
CDR3nt: TGTGCCAGCAGTTCCGACCCGGGCCTAAGAGTCTATGGCTACACCTTC

j_gene: TRBJ1-4
v_gene: TRBV10-3
abundance: many
d_gene: -
CDR3aa: CAIRPGGSNEKLFF
CDR3nt: TGTGCCATCAGACCGGGGGGCTCTAATGAAAAACTGTTTTTT

j_gene: TRBJ2-1
v_gene: TRBV7-2
abundance: many
d_gene: -
CDR3aa: CASSLASAAYNEQFF
CDR3nt: TGTGCCAGCAGCTTAGCCTCGGCTGCTTACAATGAGCAGTTCTTC

j_gene: TRBJ2-5
v_gene: TRBV7-9
abundance: many
d_gene: TRBD2
CDR3aa: CASSPPRGTSEGETQYF
CDR3nt: TGTGCCAGCAGCCCCCCTCGGGGGACTAGCGAGGGAGAGACCCAGTACTTC

j_gene: TRBJ1-1
v_gene: TRBV29-1
abundance: many
d_gene: -
CDR3aa: CSALGGTEAFF
CDR3nt: TGCAGCGCCCTCGGGGGCACTGAAGCTTTCTTT

j_gene: TRBJ1-5
v_gene: TRBV6-1
abundance: -
d_gene: TRBD1
CDR3aa: CASRPWQGGQPQHF
CDR3nt: TGTGCCAGCAGGCCCTGGCAGGGGGGTCAGCCCCAGCATTTT

j_gene: TRBJ1-4
v_gene: TRBV7-9
abundance: many
d_gene: TRBD1
CDR3aa: CASSRGQGSREKLFF
CDR3nt: TGTGCCAGCAGCCGGGGACAGGGGAGCAGGGAAAAACTGTTTTTT

j_gene: TRBJ2-7
v_gene: TRBV10-3
abundance: many
d_gene: -
CDR3aa: CAISGVSASYEQYF
CDR3nt: TGTGCCATCAGTGGAGTTAGCGCCTCCTACGAGCAGTACTTC

j_gene: TRBJ1-4
v_gene: TRBV11-2
abundance: -
d_gene: -
CDR3aa: CASSLEQGREKLFF
CDR3nt: TGTGCCAGCAGCTTAGAACAGGGCCGGGAAAAACTGTTTTTT

j_gene: TRBJ2-3
v_gene: TRBV18
abundance: -
d_gene: TRBD1
CDR3aa: CASSRGQGSTDTQYF
CDR3nt: TGTGCCAGCTCCCGTGGACAGGGGAGCACAGATACGCAGTATTTT

j_gene: TRBJ1-2
v_gene: TRBV6-1
abundance: many
d_gene: -
CDR3aa: CASRDIPPNYGYTF
CDR3nt: TGTGCCAGCAGGGATATACCCCCTAACTATGGCTACACCTTC

j_gene: TRBJ1-1
v_gene: TRBV4-1
abundance: few
d_gene: -
CDR3aa: CASSQGLVVGTEAFF
CDR3nt: TGCGCCAGCAGCCAGGGACTCGTCGTTGGGACTGAAGCTTTCTTT

j_gene: TRBJ1-1
v_gene: TRBV5-1
abundance: -
d_gene: TRBD1
CDR3aa: CASSLDPPGTGGVVNTEAFF
CDR3nt: TGCGCCAGCAGCTTGGACCCACCCGGGACAGGAGGGGTGGTGAACACTGAAGCTTTCTTT

j_gene: TRBJ1-1
v_gene: TRBV6-2/TRBV6-3
abundance: -
d_gene: TRBD1
CDR3aa: CASSIPGGAGTEAFF
CDR3nt: TGTGCCAGCAGTATTCCAGGGGGCGCAGGGACTGAAGCTTTCTTT

j_gene: TRBJ2-7
v_gene: TRBV18
abundance: many
d_gene: -
CDR3aa: CASSPRQEGVQYF
CDR3nt: TGTGCCAGCTCACCACGCCAGGAGGGAGTGCAGTACTTC

j_gene: TRBJ1-4
v_gene: TRBV6-1
abundance: many
d_gene: -
CDR3aa: CASSSGAGKLFF
CDR3nt: TGTGCCAGCAGCTCGGGGGCGGGAAAACTGTTTTTT

j_gene: TRBJ2-4
v_gene: TRBV20-1
abundance: -
d_gene: TRBD2
CDR3aa: CSARDHERGIKNIQYF
CDR3nt: TGCAGTGCTAGAGATCACGAGCGGGGGATCAAAAACATTCAGTACTTC

j_gene: TRBJ2-7
v_gene: TRBV4-2
abundance: few
d_gene: TRBD1
CDR3aa: CASSQVLGTGNDEQYF
CDR3nt: TGTGCCAGCAGCCAAGTGTTGGGGACAGGGAACGACGAGCAGTACTTC

j_gene: TRBJ1-2
v_gene: TRBV5-1
abundance: few
d_gene: -
CDR3aa: CASSLAASSGGYTF
CDR3nt: TGCGCCAGCAGCTTGGCGGCCTCCTCCGGCGGCTACACCTTC

j_gene: TRBJ2-1
v_gene: TRBV12-3/TRBV12-4
abundance: many
d_gene: TRBD1
CDR3aa: CASSFPGQGIANEQFF
CDR3nt: TGTGCCAGCAGTTTCCCAGGACAGGGGATTGCAAATGAGCAGTTCTTC